The 5 T cell receptor beta chains reported below all come from one sample, sequenced in a study of blood T cell repertoires in COVID-19. The protocol was immunoSEQ multiplex PCR, while the TCRdb copy is restricted to in-frame clones and leaves out a portion. The sample consists of roughly 300,000 clones, 85% to 90% of them appearing once. The source material was PBMCs or T cells enriched from blood (not recorded which). Source of these receptors: a man aged 25-45 years who had recovered from COVID-19.

The chain uses TRBV5-1 and TRBJ2-1, with D possibly TRBD2 on 6 matching bases. Germline CDR1 reads SGHRS; CDR2 reads YFSETQ. This CDR3 comprises 15 residues. V was clipped by 2 bases and J by 4 bases, with 13 bases between them. The CDR3 region has the DNA TGCGCCAGCAGCTTAACACCGGGAGAATACAATGAGCAGTTCTTC. It yields the protein CASSLTPGEYNEQFF.

This clone was detected only a few times. The chain combines TRBV6-1 with TRBJ1-5, with D hard to call. Per the germline V gene, CDR1 is MNHNS and CDR2 is SASEGT. With 0 bases removed from V and 4 bases from J, the gap between germline ends came to 10 bases. The length of the CDR3 is 15 residues. The CDR3 is CASSEALGFNQPQHF. The CDR3 DNA reads TGTGCCAGCAGTGAAGCCCTCGGTTTTAATCAGCCCCAGCATTTT.

This chain uses TRBV7-6 with TRBJ1-1; D not certain. This CDR3 comprises 16 residues. CDR1 and CDR2 (germline): SGHVS, FNYEAQ. V was cut by 4 bases and J by 0 bases, with 15 bases left in between. The CDR3 loop reads CASSSFPPVMNTEAFF. The CDR3 DNA reads TGTGCCAGCAGCTCCTTTCCTCCAGTCATGAACACTGAAGCTTTCTTT. The full variable domain, completed using reference TRBV7-6 and TRBJ1-1, is GAGVSQSPRYKVTKRGQDVALRCDPISGHVSLYWYRQALGQGPEFLTYFNYEAQQDKSGLPNDRFSAERPEGSISTLTIQRTEQRDSAMYRCASSSFPPVMNTEAFFGQGTRLTVV.

The chain's CDR3 is CAISDPGAATDTQYF. CDR3 nucleotides: TGTGCCATCAGTGATCCGGGAGCTGCCACAGATACGCAGTATTTT. The chain employs TRBV10-3 and TRBJ2-3; a weak D match, TRBD2 (6 bases). The V gene's germline CDR1 is ENHRY and CDR2 SYGVKD. The CDR3 is 15 residues long. V lost 3 bases and J lost 2, with 12 bases in between.

The V and J genes are TRBV18 and TRBJ2-7; 10 nucleotides agree with TRBD1. Germline lookup yields CDR1 KGHSH and CDR2 LQKENI. CDR3 length: 15 amino acids. V lost 6 bases to trimming and J lost 6 bases; unmatched junction nucleotides: 11. CDR3 sequence: CASSELGTGASEQYF. DNA for the CDR3: TGTGCCAGCTCCGAGTTAGGGACAGGGGCGTCCGAGCAGTACTTC.